Below, one T cell receptor beta chain is given with its context. The sample holds many counts of this clonotype. This clone's antigen is unknown. Nothing much larger sits one base from this clone, and base qualities are not available. These data are taken from a study of glioma-infiltrating T cells (dated by TCRdb to 2016 to 2017). A note on the overall study: The low-grade gliomas were WHO grade II oligodendrogliomas or astrocytomas, while the glioblastomas were WHO grade IV tumors sampled at initial diagnosis rather than at recurrent diagnosis. Dexamethasone was administered to glioma patients for six or fewer days before surgery. Blood libraries targeted about 4- to 10-fold sequencing coverage of 920,000 or so peripheral T cells. Glioma tissue, non-neoplastic brain tissue and matched peripheral blood mononuclear cells were used as sources from which TCR alpha- and beta-chain repertoires were sequenced. To measure divergence between tissue and blood T-cell populations, each tissue-infiltrating repertoire was compared with the peripheral blood repertoire of the same patient. Three low-grade glioma patients, about 8 primary glioblastoma patients, and three non-glioma patients who contributed non-neoplastic brain tissue made up the paired cohort.

Surgical brain or tumor specimens were cryofrozen in liquid nitrogen immediately after resection, and peripheral blood cells were collected concurrently. V and J lose 7 bases and 3 bases, and a span of 15 bases separates them. CDR1 and CDR2 are drawn from the germline V gene: MNHNS, SASEGT. The CDR3, from cysteine to phenylalanine, totals 14 residues. Left in the record is the CDR3 DNA by itself, 42 bases read in frame from the first base. The study at large found these results: Small numbers underpinned the group comparisons: roughly 8 glioblastoma patients, three low-grade glioma patients and three non-neoplastic patients. In non-neoplastic patients, VJ-independent divergence between tissue and blood fell below expectation, whereas in all gliomas, and especially in low-grade gliomas, the divergence rose above expectation. Very few CDR3 sequences were shared between tissue and blood, attributed to high CDR3 diversity and limited sampling. A signature set of shared blood CDR3 motifs marked patients with low tissue-blood divergence and was depleted in highly divergent patients.

The iRepertoire nested amplicon-rescue multiplex PCR (arm-PCR) platform was used to amplify TCR alpha and beta CDR3 regions from RNA. The input for one-step reverse transcription and amplification was roughly 85-400 ng of either tissue mRNA or PBMC total RNA. Following bead purification, Illumina adapters were added by a secondary multiplex PCR, and libraries between 200 and 400 bp were gel-purified. The libraries contained internal 6-nucleotide barcodes that were used for demultiplexing. Sequencing of libraries was performed on an Illumina MiSeq with 2x220 or 2x250 nucleotide paired-end reads. The study's own analysis went as follows. Paired reads were merged with FLASH 1.2.11 and aligned to the GRCh37 human genome with BWA-MEM before extracting TRA and TRB reads. V and J assignment used an IMGT-derived reference of cassette sequences and CDR3 motifs that included pseudogenes. Reads were translated in three frames, and productive CDR3s were defined as those with a C...FGXG motif and no stop codons. Unique combinations of V-J cassette pair and CDR3 amino acid sequence were defined as clonotypes. Hamming distance filtering was applied to reads, with thresholds set by the sequence error rate of each sample in mapped regions. TCRdb passed the public sequencing reads through fastp at Q25 and MiXCR, retaining productive beta sequences. Duplicate CDR3 protein sequences are folded into a single record with the most common DNA and genes. What appears here as the V and J calls and clone size reflects TCRdb's work, not the paper's. The sample table holds 300,000 to 450,000 distinct CDR3 sequences, of which 35% to 45% were seen once. Around 12% of the sample comes from the top ten.

The sequence links TRBV6-1 to TRBJ1-1, with the D gene too uncertain to name. The receptor was isolated from a human donor with low-grade glioma or glioblastoma, undergoing nonglioma brain surgery, or in good health (not recorded which). The sequenced sample consisted of glioma tissue, nonneoplastic brain tissue, or PBMCs (not recorded which). The DNA sequence follows: TGTGCCAGCATCATCCGCCTTGCGGACACTGAAGCTTTCTTT. Protein translation: CASIIRLADTEAFF.